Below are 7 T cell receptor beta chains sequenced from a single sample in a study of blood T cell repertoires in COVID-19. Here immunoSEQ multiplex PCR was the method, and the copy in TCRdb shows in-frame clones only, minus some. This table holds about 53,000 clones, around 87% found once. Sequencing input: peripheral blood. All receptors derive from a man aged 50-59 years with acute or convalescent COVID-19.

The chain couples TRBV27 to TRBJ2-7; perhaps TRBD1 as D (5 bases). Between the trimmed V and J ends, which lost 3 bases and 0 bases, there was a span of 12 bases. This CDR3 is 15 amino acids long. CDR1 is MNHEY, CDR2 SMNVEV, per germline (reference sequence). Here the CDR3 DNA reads TGTGCCAGCAGTTTCGGCCGACAGATCTCCTACGAGCAGTACTTC. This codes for CASSFGRQISYEQYF.

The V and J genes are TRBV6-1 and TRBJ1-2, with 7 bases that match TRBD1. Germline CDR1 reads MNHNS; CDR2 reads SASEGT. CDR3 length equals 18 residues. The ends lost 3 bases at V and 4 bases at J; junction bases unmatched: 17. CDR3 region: CASSDLLLRTGLVYGYTF. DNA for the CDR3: TGTGCCAGCAGTGACCTACTTCTCCGGACAGGCCTAGTCTATGGCTACACCTTC.

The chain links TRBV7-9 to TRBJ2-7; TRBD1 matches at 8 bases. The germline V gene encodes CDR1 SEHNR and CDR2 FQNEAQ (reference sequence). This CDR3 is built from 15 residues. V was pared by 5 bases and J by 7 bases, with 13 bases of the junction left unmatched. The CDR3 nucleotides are TGTGCCAGCAGCCCTTCGACAGGGGTGGCGAGGGAGCAGTACTTC. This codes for CASSPSTGVAREQYF.

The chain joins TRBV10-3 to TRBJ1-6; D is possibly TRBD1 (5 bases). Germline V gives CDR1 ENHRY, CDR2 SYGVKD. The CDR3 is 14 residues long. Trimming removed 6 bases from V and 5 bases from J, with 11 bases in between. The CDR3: CAIRAWGDNSPLHF. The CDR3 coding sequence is TGTGCCATCAGAGCATGGGGGGATAATTCACCCCTCCACTTT.

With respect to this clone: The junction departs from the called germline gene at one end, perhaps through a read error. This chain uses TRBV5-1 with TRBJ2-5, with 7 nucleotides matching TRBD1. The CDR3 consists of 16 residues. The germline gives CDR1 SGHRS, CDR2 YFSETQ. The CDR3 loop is CASSYSGTEIQEPQYF. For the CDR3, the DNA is TGCGCCAGCAGCTATTCCGGGACAGAGATTCAAGAGCCCCAGTACTTC.

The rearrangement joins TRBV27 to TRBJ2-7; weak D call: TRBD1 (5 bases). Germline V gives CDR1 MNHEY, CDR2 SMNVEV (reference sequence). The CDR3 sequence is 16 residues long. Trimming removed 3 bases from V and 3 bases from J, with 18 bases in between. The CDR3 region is CASSFFPPGLGYEQYF. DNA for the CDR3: TGTGCCAGCAGTTTTTTTCCCCCAGGGTTGGGCTACGAGCAGTACTTC.

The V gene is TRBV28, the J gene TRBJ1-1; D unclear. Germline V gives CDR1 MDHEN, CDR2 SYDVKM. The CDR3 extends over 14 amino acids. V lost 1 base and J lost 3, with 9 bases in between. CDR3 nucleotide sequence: TGTGCCAGCAGTTTATCTCGGCGGGACACTGAAGCTTTCTTT. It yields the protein CASSLSRRDTEAFF.